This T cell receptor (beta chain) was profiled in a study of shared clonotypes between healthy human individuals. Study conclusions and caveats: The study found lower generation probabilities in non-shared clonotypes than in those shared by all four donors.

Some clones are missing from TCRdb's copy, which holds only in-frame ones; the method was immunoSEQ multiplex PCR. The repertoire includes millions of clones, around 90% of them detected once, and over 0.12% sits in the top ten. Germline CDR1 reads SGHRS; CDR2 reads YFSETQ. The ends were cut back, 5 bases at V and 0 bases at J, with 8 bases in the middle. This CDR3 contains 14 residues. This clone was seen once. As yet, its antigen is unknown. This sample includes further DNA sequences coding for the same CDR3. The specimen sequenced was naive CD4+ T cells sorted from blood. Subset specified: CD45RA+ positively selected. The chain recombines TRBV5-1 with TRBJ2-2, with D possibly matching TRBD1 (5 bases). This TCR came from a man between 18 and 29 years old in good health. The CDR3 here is CASSLDTNTGELFF. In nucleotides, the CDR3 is TGCGCCAGCAGTCTGGACACGAACACCGGGGAGCTGTTTTTT.